Only a few counts were recorded for the clone carrying this T cell receptor beta chain. Its antigen is not identified. The data were obtained in a study of T cells in tumors after PD-1 blockade. Whole-study context: Daily vismodegib 150 mg continued in a subset of anti-PD-1-treated patients. Peripheral blood samples averaged around 38,000 unique clonotypes and more than 90,000 templates. Findings and caveats of the study: Approximately 41% of tumor TCR clonotypes were also found in blood.

Some clones are missing from TCRdb's copy, which holds only in-frame ones; the method was immunoSEQ multiplex PCR. The sample includes about 33,000 clones, about three quarters of them seen just once. The ends were cut back, 5 bases at V and 0 bases at J, with 7 bases in the middle. Germline CDR1 and CDR2: MNHEY and SVGEGT. The CDR3 runs 13 residues. This receptor was identified in a human donor with basal cell carcinoma. Sequenced material: PBMCs, taken before anti-PD-1 treatment. The chain employs TRBV6-2 or TRBV6-3 and TRBJ1-2, with a possible D match to TRBD1 (5 bases). CDR3 in DNA: TGTGCCAGCAGTGGGACGACTAACTATGGCTACACCTTC. Amino acid sequence: CASSGTTNYGYTF.